The T cell receptor beta chain described here comes from a study of T cell responses to AZD1222 COVID-19 vaccine. Points from the study as a whole: Among spike-specific TCRs, nearly half reportedly target unmutated variant regions. The donor group comprised mostly white British people and more females; the analysis possibly underestimated clonal diversity. Every sample of the repertoires postdated the peak T cell response.

Sequencing used immunoSEQ multiplex PCR; TCRdb keeps in-frame clones, though not all of them. The table records 90,000 to 130,000 clones, 70% to 90% of them present only once. Notes on this clone: Its antigen is unidentified.

In germline, CDR1 is SGHRS, CDR2 YFSETQ. Trimming shortened V by 0 bases and J by 1 base, and 5 bases separated the two germline ends. This CDR3 is built from 14 residues. The V call is TRBV5-1, the J call TRBJ1-3, with a possible D match to TRBD1 (5 bases). This clonotype was sampled from an adult in good health. Sequenced here: peripheral blood, sampled on day 0 of AZD1222 vaccination. The CDR3 sequence is CASSLGQSGNTIYF. The CDR3 bases are TGCGCCAGCAGCTTGGGACAGTCTGGAAACACCATATATTTT.